This TCR beta chain was documented in a study of cytomegalovirus exposure and HLA in healthy donors. Study-wide results and limits: A later analysis found most CMV-associated TCR beta chains apparently HLA-restricted. The study put some 150 TCR beta chains on its list as cytomegalovirus-associated.

Use of 60 Vbeta and 13 Jbeta primers characterized the PCR. Generated by immunoSEQ multiplex PCR, the TCRdb table keeps only in-frame clones and is missing some. The data contain 150,000 to 200,000 clones, roughly 84% of them seen just once; the ten biggest clones take up about 0.37%. As regards this clone: Its antigen is still unknown.

The specimen was PBMCs. This clonotype was obtained from a boy younger than 10 in good health and CMV-seronegative.

The CDR3 region is CASSSARDTTYEQYF. CDR3 DNA: TGTGCCAGCAGCTCCGCTCGGGACACTACTTACGAGCAGTACTTC. The chain recombines TRBV5-4 with TRBJ2-7, with D perhaps TRBD1 (6 bases). Germline CDR1 is SGHNT and CDR2 is YYREEE (reference sequence). The V end was cut by 3 bases, the J end by 4 bases, with 17 bases between. CDR3 length equals 15 residues.